This entry describes one TCR beta chain. Its specificity is not known. The PCR contained 60 Vbeta and 13 Jbeta primers. Measured with immunoSEQ multiplex PCR; TCRdb has only the in-frame clones, and not every one. Among around 150,000 clones listed, nearly 80% were seen once. From germline, CDR1 is SGHTA and CDR2 FQGNSA. V was trimmed by 7 bases and J by 4 bases, leaving 20 bases between them. The CDR3 has 17 amino acids. This sample was included in a study of cytomegalovirus exposure and HLA in healthy donors. Study-wide context: Genotyping of 430 or so donors showed that over 65% belonged to the Caucasian-associated ancestry cluster. Study conclusions and caveats: Among TCR beta chains, those listed as cytomegalovirus-associated numbered around 180. The presence/absence work took it that sequencing depth was about the same across donors.

The chain links TRBV7-2 to TRBJ2-6, with a possible D match to TRBD2 (5 bases). The receptor was isolated from a male donor in good health and CMV-seronegative. Source material: PBMCs. The CDR3 sequence: CASTTLPSGLGANVLTF. CDR3 nucleotide sequence: TGTGCCAGCACCACACTCCCATCTGGACTCGGGGCCAACGTCCTGACTTTC.